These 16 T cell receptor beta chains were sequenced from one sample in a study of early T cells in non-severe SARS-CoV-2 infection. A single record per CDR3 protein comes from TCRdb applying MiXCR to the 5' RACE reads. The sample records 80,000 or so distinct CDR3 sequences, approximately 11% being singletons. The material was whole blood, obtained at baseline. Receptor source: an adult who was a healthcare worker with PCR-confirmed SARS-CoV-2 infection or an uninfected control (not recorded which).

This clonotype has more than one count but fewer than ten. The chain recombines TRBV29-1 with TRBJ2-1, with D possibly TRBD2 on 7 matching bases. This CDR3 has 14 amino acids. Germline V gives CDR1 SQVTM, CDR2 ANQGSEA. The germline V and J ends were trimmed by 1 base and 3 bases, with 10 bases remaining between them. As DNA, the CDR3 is TGCAGCGTTGAAGGAAGGGGGGGCTACAATGAGCAGTTCTTC. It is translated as CSVEGRGGYNEQFF.

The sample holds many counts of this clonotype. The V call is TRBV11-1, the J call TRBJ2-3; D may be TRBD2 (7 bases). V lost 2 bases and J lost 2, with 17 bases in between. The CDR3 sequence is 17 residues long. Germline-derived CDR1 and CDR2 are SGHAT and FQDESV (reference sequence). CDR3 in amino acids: CASSLRGARPDTDTQYF. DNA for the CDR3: TGTGCCAGCAGCTTACGGGGGGCCCGACCCGACACAGATACGCAGTATTTT.

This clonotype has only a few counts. Here the CDR3 reads CASSVGSGEYNEQFF. The CDR3 DNA reads TGTGCCAGCAGCGTAGGTAGCGGGGAATACAATGAGCAGTTCTTC. The V gene is TRBV9, the J gene TRBJ2-1; 8 positions match TRBD2. Trimming cost V 0 bases and J 4 bases; bases outside gene matches: 3. The CDR3 loop spans 15 amino acids. CDR1 and CDR2 from the germline V gene are SGDLS and YYNGEE.

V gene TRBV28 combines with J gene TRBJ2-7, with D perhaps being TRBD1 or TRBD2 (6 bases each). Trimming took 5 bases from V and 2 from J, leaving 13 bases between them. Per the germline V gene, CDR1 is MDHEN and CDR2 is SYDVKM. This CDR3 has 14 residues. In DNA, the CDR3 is TGTGCCAGCAGTCCCTCGGGGGACACCTACGAGCAGTACTTC. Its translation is CASSPSGDTYEQYF.

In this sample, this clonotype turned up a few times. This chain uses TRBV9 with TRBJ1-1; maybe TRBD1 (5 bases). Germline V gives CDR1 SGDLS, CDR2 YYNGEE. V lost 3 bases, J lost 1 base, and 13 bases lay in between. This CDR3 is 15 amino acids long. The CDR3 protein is CASSAAAGPNTEAFF. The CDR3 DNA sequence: TGTGCCAGCAGCGCAGCAGCAGGGCCGAACACTGAAGCTTTCTTT.

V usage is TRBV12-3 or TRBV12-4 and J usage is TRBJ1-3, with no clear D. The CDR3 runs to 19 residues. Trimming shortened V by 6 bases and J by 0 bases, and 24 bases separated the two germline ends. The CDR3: CASSLGLGLISSSGNTIYF. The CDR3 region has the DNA TGTGCCAGCAGCCTCGGATTAGGCCTGATCTCAAGCTCTGGAAACACCATATATTTT.

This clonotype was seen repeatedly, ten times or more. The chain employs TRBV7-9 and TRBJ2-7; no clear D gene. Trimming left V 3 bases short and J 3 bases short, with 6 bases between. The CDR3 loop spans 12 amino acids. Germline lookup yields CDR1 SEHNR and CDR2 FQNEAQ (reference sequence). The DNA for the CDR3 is TGTGCCAGCAGCTTGGGCGACTACGAGCAGTACTTC. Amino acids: CASSLGDYEQYF.

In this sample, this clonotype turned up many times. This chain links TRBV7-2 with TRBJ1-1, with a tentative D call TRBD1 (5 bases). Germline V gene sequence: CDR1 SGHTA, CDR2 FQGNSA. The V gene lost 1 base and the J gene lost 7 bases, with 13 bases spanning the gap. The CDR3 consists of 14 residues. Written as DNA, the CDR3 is TGTGCCAGCAGCTTAGAAGGAACAGGAAGTGAAGCTTTCTTT. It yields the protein CASSLEGTGSEAFF.

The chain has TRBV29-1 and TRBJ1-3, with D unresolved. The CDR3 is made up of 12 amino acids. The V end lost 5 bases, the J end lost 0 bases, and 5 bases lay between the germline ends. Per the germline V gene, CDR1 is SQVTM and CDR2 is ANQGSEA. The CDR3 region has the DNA TGCAGCGTTATTAGCTCTGGAAACACCATATATTTT. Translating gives CSVISSGNTIYF.

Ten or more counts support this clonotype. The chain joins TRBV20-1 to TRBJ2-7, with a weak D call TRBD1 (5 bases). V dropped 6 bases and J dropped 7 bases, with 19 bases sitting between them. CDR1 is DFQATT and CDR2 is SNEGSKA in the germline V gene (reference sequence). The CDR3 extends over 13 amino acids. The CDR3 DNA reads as TGCAGTGCCAGGGCGCCAGGCATGGAAGAGCAGTACTTC. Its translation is CSARAPGMEEQYF.

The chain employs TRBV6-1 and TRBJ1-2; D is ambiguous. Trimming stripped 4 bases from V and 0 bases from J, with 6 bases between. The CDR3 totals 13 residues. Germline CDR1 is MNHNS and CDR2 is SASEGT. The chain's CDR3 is CASSAEANYGYTF. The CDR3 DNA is TGTGCCAGCAGTGCCGAAGCTAACTATGGCTACACCTTC.

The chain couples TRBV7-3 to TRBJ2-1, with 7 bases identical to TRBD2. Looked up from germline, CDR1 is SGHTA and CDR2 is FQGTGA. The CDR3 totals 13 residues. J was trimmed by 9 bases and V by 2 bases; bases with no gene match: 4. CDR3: CASSLEASGEQFF. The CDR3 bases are TGTGCCAGCAGCTTAGAAGCTAGCGGTGAGCAGTTCTTC.

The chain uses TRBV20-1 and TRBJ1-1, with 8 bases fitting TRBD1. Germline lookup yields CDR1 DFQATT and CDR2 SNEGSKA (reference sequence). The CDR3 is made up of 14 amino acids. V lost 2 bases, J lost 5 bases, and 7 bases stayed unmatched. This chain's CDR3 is CSARSQGVGTEAFF. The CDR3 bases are TGCAGTGCTAGATCACAGGGGGTCGGGACTGAAGCTTTCTTT.

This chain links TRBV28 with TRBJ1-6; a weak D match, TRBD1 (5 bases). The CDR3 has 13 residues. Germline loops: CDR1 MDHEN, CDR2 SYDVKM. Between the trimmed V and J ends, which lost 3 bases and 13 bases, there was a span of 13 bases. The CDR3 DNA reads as TGTGCCAGCAGTTTCTACGGGGACCTTCCCCTCCACTTT. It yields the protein CASSFYGDLPLHF.

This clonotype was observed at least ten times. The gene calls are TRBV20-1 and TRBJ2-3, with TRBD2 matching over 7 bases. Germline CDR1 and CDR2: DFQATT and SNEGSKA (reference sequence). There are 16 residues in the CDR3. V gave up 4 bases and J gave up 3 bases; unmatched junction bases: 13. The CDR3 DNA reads TGCAGTGCTACCCTTGGCGGGGGTGGTGGGACAGATACGCAGTATTTT. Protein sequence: CSATLGGGGGTDTQYF.

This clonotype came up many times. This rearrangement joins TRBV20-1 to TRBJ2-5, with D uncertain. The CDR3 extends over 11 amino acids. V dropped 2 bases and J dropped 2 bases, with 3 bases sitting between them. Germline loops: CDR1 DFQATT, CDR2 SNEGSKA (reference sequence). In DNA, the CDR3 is TGCAGTGCTAGACTTCAAGAGACCCAGTACTTC. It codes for CSARLQETQYF.